This T cell receptor beta chain stems from a study of OX40 agonist ivuxolimab in advanced cancers. Study-level information: Intravenous ivuxolimab at 0.01 to 10 mg/kg was given to patients every 2 weeks. A partial response was reached by three patients: one with hepatocellular carcinoma and two with cutaneous melanoma. Findings of the study overall: At doses 0.1 to 3.0 mg/kg, CD4+ and CD8+ clones expanded.

With baseline, cycle 4 day 1, and cycle 7 day 1 as timepoints, blood was sampled. Germline V gives CDR1 LNHDA, CDR2 SQIVND (reference sequence). The CDR3 sequence is 16 residues long. Sequenced by immunoSEQ multiplex PCR; TCRdb stores in-frame clones only, minus some. The table has roughly 76,000 clones, around 85% seen once. In the case of this clone: Its antigen is undetermined. At one of its ends the junction is not consistent with the germline gene, which may arise from a read error.

The clonotype originates from an adult with an advanced solid tumor such as melanoma, head and neck, liver or kidney cancer. The V gene is TRBV19, the J gene TRBJ2-2; a weak D match, TRBD1 (5 bases). The specimen comprised CD4+ or CD8+ T cells sorted from blood, sampled in a trial of the OX40 agonist ivuxolimab. Here the CDR3 DNA reads TGTGCCAGTAGCATAGGGCCAGGGCGGAACACCGGGGAGCTGTTTTTT. Translated: CASSIGPGRNTGELFF.